The clone carrying this TCR beta chain was detected only once. TCRdb keeps only in-frame clones here, not all; method: immunoSEQ multiplex PCR. The sample has some 140,000 clones; approximately 94% are singletons. The CDR3 runs 14 residues. Germline loops: CDR1 SGHRS, CDR2 YFSETQ. Between the trimmed V and J ends, which lost 4 bases and 1 base, there was a span of 11 bases. The data stem from a study of control samples from healthy donors and cancer patients. Input material: blood. The sequence was obtained from a man aged 35 to 55 in good health. This sequence joins TRBV5-1 and TRBJ1-1; D may be TRBD1 (6 bases). CDR3 protein: CASSRGHQNTEAFF. DNA of the CDR3: TGCGCCAGCAGCAGGGGACACCAGAACACTGAAGCTTTCTTT.